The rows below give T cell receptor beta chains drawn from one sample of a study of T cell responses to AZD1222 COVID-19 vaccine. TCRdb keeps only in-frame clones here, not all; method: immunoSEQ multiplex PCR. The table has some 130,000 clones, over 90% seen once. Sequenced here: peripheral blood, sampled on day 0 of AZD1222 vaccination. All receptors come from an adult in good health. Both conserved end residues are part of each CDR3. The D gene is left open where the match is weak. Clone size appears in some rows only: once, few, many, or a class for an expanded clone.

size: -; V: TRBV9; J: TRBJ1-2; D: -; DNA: TGTGCCAGCAGCGTGAACACCTATGGCTACACCTTC; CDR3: CASSVNTYGYTF
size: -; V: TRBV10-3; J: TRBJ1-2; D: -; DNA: TGTGCCATCAGTACCACAGGGTATGGCTACACCTTC; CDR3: CAISTTGYGYTF
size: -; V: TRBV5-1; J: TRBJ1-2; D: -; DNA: TGCGCCAGCAGCTTGATGGACTATGGCTACACCTTC; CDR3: CASSLMDYGYTF
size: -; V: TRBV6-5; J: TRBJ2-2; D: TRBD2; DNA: TGTGCCCACCGGGGGGGGAACACCGGGGAGCTGTTTTTT; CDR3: CAHRGGNTGELFF
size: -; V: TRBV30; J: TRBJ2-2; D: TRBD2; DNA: TGTGCCTGGAGTAAAGGACTAGCGGGAATCGGGGAGCTGTTTTTT; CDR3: CAWSKGLAGIGELFF
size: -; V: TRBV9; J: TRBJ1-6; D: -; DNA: TGTGCCAGCAGCTCGACAGGTGGGAATTCACCCCTCCACTTT; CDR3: CASSSTGGNSPLHF
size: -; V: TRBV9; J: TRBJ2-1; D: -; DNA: TGTGCCAGCAGCGTAGCTGAACGAGTTTACAATGAGCAGTTCTTC; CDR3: CASSVAERVYNEQFF
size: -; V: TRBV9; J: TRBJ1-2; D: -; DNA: TGTGCCAGCAGCGTAGGAGTAGGAGGAGGGGATTATGGCTACACCTTC; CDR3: CASSVGVGGGDYGYTF
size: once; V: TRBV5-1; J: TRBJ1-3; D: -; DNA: TGCGCCAGCAGCTTAGACGAGGGTGGCGGAAACACCATATATTTT; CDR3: CASSLDEGGGNTIYF
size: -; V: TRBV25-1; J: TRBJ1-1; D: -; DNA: TGTGCCAGCAGTGAGACAGGAGAAGCTTTCTTT; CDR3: CASSETGEAFF
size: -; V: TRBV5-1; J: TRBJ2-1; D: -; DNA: TGCGCCAGCAGCTCGGGTGGCTATGAGCAGTTCTTC; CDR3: CASSSGGYEQFF
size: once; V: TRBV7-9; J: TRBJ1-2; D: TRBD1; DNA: TGTGCCAGCAGCTCCCGGACAGGCCTGGGGGGCTACACCTTC; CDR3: CASSSRTGLGGYTF
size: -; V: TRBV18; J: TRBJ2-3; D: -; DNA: TGTGCCAGCTCACCAGCAGGAGATACGCAGTATTTT; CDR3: CASSPAGDTQYF
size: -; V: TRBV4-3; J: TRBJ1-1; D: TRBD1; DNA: TGCGCCAGCAGCCAAGGGGACAGGGGGCTGGGGAACACTGAAGCTTTCTTT; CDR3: CASSQGDRGLGNTEAFF
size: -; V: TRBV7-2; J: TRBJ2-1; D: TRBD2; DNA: TGTGCCAGCAGCTTTAGCGGGAGGATCTACAATGAGCAGTTCTTC; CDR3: CASSFSGRIYNEQFF
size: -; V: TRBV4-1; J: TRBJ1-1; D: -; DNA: TGCGCCAGCAGCCAAGGGACGGTGAACACTGAAGCTTTCTTT; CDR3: CASSQGTVNTEAFF
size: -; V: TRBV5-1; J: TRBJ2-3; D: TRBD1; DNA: TGCGCCAGCAGCTTGGAGGGGACAGGGCCAGATACGCAGTATTTT; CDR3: CASSLEGTGPDTQYF
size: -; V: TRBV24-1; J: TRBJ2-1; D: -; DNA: TGTGCCACCAGTCTATTCAATGAGCAGTTCTTC; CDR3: CATSLFNEQFF
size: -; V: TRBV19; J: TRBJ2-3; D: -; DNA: TGTGCCAGTAGCCCCTGGACAGATACAGATACGCAGTATTTT; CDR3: CASSPWTDTDTQYF
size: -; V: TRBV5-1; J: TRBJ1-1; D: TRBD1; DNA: TGCGCCAGCAGCACCGGGACAGCAGCCGTGGGTGTTCGATGG; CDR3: CASSTGTAAVGVRW
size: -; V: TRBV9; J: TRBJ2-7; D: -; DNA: TGTGCCAGCAGCGTTCAGGACAGATACGAGCAGTACTTC; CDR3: CASSVQDRYEQYF
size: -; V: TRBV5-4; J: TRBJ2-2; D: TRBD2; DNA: TGTGCCAGCAGCCGGGGGGGCGTCGCGAACACCGGGGAGCTGTTTTTT; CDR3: CASSRGGVANTGELFF
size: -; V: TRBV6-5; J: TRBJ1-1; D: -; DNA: TGTGCCAGCAGCAGACAAAATCATCGGCTTGAAGCTTTCTTT; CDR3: CASSRQNHRLEAFF
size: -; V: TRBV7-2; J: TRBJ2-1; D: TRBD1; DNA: TGTGCCAGCAGCTTAGAGGGACAGGGGCGCTATGAGCAGTTCTTC; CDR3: CASSLEGQGRYEQFF
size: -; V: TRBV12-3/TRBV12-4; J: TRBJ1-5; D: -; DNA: TGTGCCAGCAGACGGGGGTCAAATCAGCCCCAGCATTTT; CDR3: CASRRGSNQPQHF
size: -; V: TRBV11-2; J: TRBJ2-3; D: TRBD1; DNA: TGTGCCAGCAGCTTAGGGCAGGGGGCGGTGGTGAACACAGATACGCAGTATTTT; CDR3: CASSLGQGAVVNTDTQYF
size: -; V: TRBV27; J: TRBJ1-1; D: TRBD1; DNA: TGTGCCAGCAGTTTAACGACAGGGGACACTGAAGCTTTCTTT; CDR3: CASSLTTGDTEAFF
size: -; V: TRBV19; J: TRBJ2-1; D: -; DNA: TGTGCCAGTAGTATAGGGGGCTTATACAATGAGCAGTTCTTC; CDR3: CASSIGGLYNEQFF
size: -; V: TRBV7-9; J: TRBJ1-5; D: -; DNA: TGTGCCAGCAGCTTAGGGACTGAGGTTCCCCAGCATTTT; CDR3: CASSLGTEVPQHF
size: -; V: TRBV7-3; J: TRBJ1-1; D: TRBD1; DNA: TGTGCCAGCCGGGACAGGGGTAGAAAAGCTTTCTTT; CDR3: CASRDRGRKAFF
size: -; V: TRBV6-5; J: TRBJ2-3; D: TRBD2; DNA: TGTGCCAGCAAGGGACTAGCGGGAACTACGCAGTATTTT; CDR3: CASKGLAGTTQYF
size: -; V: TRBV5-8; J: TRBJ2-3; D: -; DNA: TGTGCCAGCAGCTTCTACAGCACAGATACGCAGTATTTT; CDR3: CASSFYSTDTQYF
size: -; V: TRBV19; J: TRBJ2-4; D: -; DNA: TGTGCCACCCTAGGCTGGGACATTCAGTACTTC; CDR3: CATLGWDIQYF
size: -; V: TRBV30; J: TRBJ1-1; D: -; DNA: TGTGCCTGGAGTCTCGAGATTGCGGCTGAAGCTTTCTTT; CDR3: CAWSLEIAAEAFF
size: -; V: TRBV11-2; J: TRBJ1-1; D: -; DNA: TGTGCCAGCAGCTTAGGGAACAGGGTTCTAGAAGCTTTCTTT; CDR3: CASSLGNRVLEAFF
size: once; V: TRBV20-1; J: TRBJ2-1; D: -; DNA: TGCAGTGCTAGTCTTTTTTTCCGAGCGGGTGCGAAGTTTGAGCAGTTCTTC; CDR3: CSASLFFRAGAKFEQFF
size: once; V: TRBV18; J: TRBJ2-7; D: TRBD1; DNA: TGTGCCAGCTCACCACCAGCCGGGACAGGGGGCCGCTCCTACGAGCAGTACTTC; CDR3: CASSPPAGTGGRSYEQYF
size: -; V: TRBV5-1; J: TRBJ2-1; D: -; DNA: TGCGCCAGCAGCTTGGGTTCCTACAATGAGCAGTTCTTC; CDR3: CASSLGSYNEQFF
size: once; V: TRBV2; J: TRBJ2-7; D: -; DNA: TGTGCCAGCAGTGATTTCACGGTTGGCGAGCAGTACTTC; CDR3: CASSDFTVGEQYF
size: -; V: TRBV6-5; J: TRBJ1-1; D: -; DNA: TGTGCCAGCAGTTACAGTTGGGATCCATTACGGGAAGCTTTCTTT; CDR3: CASSYSWDPLREAFF
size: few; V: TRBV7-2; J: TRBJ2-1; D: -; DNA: TGTGCCAGCAGCTTATCAGTATACAATGAGCAGTTCTTC; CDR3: CASSLSVYNEQFF
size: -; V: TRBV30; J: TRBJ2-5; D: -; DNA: TGTGCCTCACGACATTTGCGGCAGGGGACCCAGTACTTC; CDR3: CASRHLRQGTQYF
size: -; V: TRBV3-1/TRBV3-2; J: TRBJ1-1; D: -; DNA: TGTGCCAGCAGCCAAGGGACCTTGAACACTGAAGCTTTCTTT; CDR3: CASSQGTLNTEAFF